This TCR beta chain is drawn from a study of read filtering for tumor transcriptome and immune sequencing. Study-wide context: TCR-mapped reads were about 4 to 11 million with IR-seq versus 85 to 1273 with RNA-seq.

The library was built from about 370 ng RNA with molecular barcoded adaptors for alpha/delta and beta/gamma chains. TCRdb re-derived calls from the reads in MiXCR, one entry per CDR3 protein. In the table there are tens of thousands of distinct CDR3 sequences, roughly 19% of which are singletons. This clonotype was recorded many times. This TCR derives from a donor aged 40 or older with multiple myeloma. The sample comprised a population of CD138-negative cells sorted from bone marrow.

The CDR3 spells CASTSRLRSDYNEQFF. In DNA form, the CDR3 reads TGTGCCAGCACCTCGAGGCTGCGGTCCGACTACAATGAGCAGTTCTTC. This sequence joins TRBV7-9 and TRBJ2-1; no clear D. With 7 bases removed from V and 3 bases from J, the gap between germline ends came to 19 bases. CDR1 is SEHNR and CDR2 is FQNEAQ in the germline V gene (reference sequence). The CDR3 sequence is 16 residues long.